A single TCR beta chain is shown here with its context. The data derive from a study of blood T cell repertoires in COVID-19. Study information: The analysed material was cDNA or gDNA that came from T cells, B-cell-depleted T cells, or PBMCs.

Sequencing was performed with immunoSEQ multiplex PCR; in TCRdb, only in-frame clones are kept and a portion is missing. The sample comprises 150,000 to 200,000 clones, 70% to 90% of which are singletons, and about 10% rests with the top ten. Germline trimming cut 7 bases from V and 4 bases from J; bases unmatched to any gene: 8. The V gene's germline CDR1 is SGDLS and CDR2 YYNGEE. The CDR3 runs 14 residues. The specimen was peripheral blood. This TCR was recovered from a human donor with active or convalescent COVID-19. The donor label of this sample is uncertain. The chain uses TRBV9 and TRBJ2-5; 9 nucleotides agree with TRBD2. The CDR3, as DNA: TGTGCCAGCGCGGGGGGGTACCCGGGAGAGACCCAGTACTTC. Protein sequence: CASAGGYPGETQYF. Complete variable domain (other parts from reference TRBV9 and TRBJ2-5): DSGVTQTPKHLITATGQRVTLRCSPRSGDLSVYWYQQSLDQGLQFLIQYYNGEERAKGNILERFSAQQFPDLHSELNLSSLELGDSALYFCASAGGYPGETQYFGPGTRLLVL.